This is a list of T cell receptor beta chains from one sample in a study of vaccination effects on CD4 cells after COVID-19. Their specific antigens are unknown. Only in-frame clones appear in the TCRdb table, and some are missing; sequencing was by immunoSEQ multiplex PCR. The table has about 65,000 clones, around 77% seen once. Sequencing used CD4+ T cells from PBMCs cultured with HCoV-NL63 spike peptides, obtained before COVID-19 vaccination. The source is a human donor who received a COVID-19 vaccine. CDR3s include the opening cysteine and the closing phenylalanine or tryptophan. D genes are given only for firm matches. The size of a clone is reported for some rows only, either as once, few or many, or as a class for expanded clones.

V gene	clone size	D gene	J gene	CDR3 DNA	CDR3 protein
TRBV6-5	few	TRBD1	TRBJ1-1	TGTGCCAGCAGGGGGACAGGAGGCGAAGCTTTCTTT	CASRGTGGEAFF
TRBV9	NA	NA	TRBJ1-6	TGTGCCAGCAGCCCATATCCTCAGAGCTCCTATAATTCACCCCTCCACTTT	CASSPYPQSSYNSPLHF
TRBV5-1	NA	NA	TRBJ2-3	TGCGCCAGCAGCTTAGGGCAGGGGGGGAGTCAGTATTTT	CASSLGQGGSQYF
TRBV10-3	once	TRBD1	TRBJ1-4	TGTGCCATCAGTGAAAGGGACAGTGAAAAACTGTTTTTT	CAISERDSEKLFF
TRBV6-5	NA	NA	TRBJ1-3	TGTGCCAGCAGCCAGGGTCGGATCTCTGGAAACACCATATATTTT	CASSQGRISGNTIYF
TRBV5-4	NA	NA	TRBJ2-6	TGTGCCAGCAGCCCATACTCTGGGGCCAACGTCCTGACTTTC	CASSPYSGANVLTF
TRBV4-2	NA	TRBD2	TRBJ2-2	TGTGCCAGCAGCCAAGATCGACTAGCGAGGACCGGGGAGCTGTTTTTT	CASSQDRLARTGELFF
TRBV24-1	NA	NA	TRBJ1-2	TGTGCCACCAGTGATCCAACAGGTAGTCAAGGCTACACCTTC	CATSDPTGSQGYTF
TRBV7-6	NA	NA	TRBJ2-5	TGTGCCAGCAGCCCCACCCTTGGGAGTTGGGAGACCCAGTACTTC	CASSPTLGSWETQYF
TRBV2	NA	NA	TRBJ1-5	TGTGCCACTCAGGGAGATAGCAATCAGCCCCAGCATTTT	CATQGDSNQPQHF
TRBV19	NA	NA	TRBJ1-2	TGTGCCAGTAGTCAGGCCCCAGGGGTGCACGATGGCTACACCTTC	CASSQAPGVHDGYTF
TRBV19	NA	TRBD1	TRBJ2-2	TGTGCCAGTATCCGAGACAGGGGTATCGACGGGGAGCTGTTTTTT	CASIRDRGIDGELFF
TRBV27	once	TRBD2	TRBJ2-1	TGTGCCAGCAGTTTATACGGAGCGGGGGCCTACAATGAGCAGTTCTTC	CASSLYGAGAYNEQFF
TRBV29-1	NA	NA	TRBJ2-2	TGCAGCGGGGGACTGGGGGGCGGGGAGCTGTTTTTT	CSGGLGGGELFF
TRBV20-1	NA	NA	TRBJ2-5	TGCAGTGCTAGTCGAGGGCAAGAGACCCAGTACTTC	CSASRGQETQYF
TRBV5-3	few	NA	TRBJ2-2	TGTGCCAGAAGCCAGAATCGGACCGGGGAGCTGTTTTTT	CARSQNRTGELFF
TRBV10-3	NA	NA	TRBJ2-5	TGTGCCATCAGTGTAGGACTACAAGAGACCCAGTACTTC	CAISVGLQETQYF
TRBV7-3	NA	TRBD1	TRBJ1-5	TGTGCCAGCAGCGCCAGGACAGGGCTAGGCAATCAGCCCCAGCATTTT	CASSARTGLGNQPQHF
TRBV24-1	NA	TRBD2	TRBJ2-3	TGTGCCACCAGTGATTTGCAATTAGCGGGAGGCCCAGATACGCAGTATTTT	CATSDLQLAGGPDTQYF
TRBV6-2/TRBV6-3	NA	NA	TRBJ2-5	TGTGCCAGCAGTATCCTATACGACAGAGCAGAGACCCAGTACTTC	CASSILYDRAETQYF
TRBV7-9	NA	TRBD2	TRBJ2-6	TGTGCCAGCACCCGCTGGGGGAGCGGGGAGAGCTCTGGGGCCAACGTCCTGACTTTC	CASTRWGSGESSGANVLTF
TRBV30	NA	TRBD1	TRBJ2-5	TGTGCCTGGGGACGGGACAGGGGTCAAGAGACCCAGTACTTC	CAWGRDRGQETQYF
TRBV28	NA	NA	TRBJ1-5	TGTGCCAGCCGGATGGGGGGGGCAGATCAGCCCCAGCATTTT	CASRMGGADQPQHF
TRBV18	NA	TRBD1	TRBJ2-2	TGTGCCAGCTCACCCACACCGGGACAGGGTACGAACACCGGGGAGCTGTTTTTT	CASSPTPGQGTNTGELFF
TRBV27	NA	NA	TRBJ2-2	TGTGCCAGCAGTGCCCAGGGGTTGATCACCGGGGAGCTGTTTTTT	CASSAQGLITGELFF
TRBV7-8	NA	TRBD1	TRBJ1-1	TGTGCCAGCAGCAGAACAGGGGGCGGCACTGAAGCTTTCTTT	CASSRTGGGTEAFF
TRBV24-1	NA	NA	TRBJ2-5	TGTGCCACCAGTGATAGAGCACAAGAGACCCAGTACTTC	CATSDRAQETQYF
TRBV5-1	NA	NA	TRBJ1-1	TGCGCCAGCAGCTTCTTAGGACGTACCGGCACTGAAGCTTTCTTT	CASSFLGRTGTEAFF
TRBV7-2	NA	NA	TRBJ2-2	TGTGCCAGCAGCTTAGTCGAGAAGGGGTACACCGGGGAGCTGTTTTTT	CASSLVEKGYTGELFF
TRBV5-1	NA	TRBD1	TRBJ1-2	TGCGCCAGCAGCTGGACAGGGGCTTCTTCTTATGGCTACACCTTC	CASSWTGASSYGYTF
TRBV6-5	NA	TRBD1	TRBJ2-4	TGTGCCAGCACCCCGTGGGGACAGCCTAAAAACATTCAGTACTTC	CASTPWGQPKNIQYF
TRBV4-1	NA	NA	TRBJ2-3	TGCGCCAGCAGCCAGCGGGAAAGCACAGATACGCAGTATTTT	CASSQRESTDTQYF
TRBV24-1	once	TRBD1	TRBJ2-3	TGTGCCACCAGTGACAAGACAGGGCGCGCAGATACGCAGTATTTT	CATSDKTGRADTQYF
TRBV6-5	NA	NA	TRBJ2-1	TGTGCCAGTCAACGACGGGGGGCCGTTAATGAGCAGTTCTTC	CASQRRGAVNEQFF
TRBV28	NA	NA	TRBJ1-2	TGTGCCAGCAGCAACAGGCTTTTTAATGGCTACACCTTC	CASSNRLFNGYTF
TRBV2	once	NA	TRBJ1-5	TGTGCCAGCAACAGGAGGGGGGCAGGTCAGCCCCAGCATTTT	CASNRRGAGQPQHF
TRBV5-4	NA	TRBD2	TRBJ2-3	TGTGCCAGCAGCAAGGGACTAGCGGCCTTCCAAAGCACAGATACGCAGTATTTT	CASSKGLAAFQSTDTQYF
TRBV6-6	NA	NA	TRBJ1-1	TGTGCCAGCAGTTACTCACAGGGTAGGGACACTGAAGCTTTCTTT	CASSYSQGRDTEAFF
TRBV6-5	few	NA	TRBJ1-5	TGTGCCAGCAGAGCACTGCTCAATCAGCCCCAGCATTTT	CASRALLNQPQHF
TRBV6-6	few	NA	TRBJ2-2	TGTGCCAGCAGGGTAGGCGAGAACACCGGGGAGCTGTTTTTT	CASRVGENTGELFF
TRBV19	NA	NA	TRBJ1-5	TGTGCCAGTAGCCCTGCAATTGGGGCGGGACAGCCCCAGCATTTT	CASSPAIGAGQPQHF
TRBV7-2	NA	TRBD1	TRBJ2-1	TGTGCCAGCAGTAGACCGGGACAGGGGAGGAATGAGCAGTTCTTC	CASSRPGQGRNEQFF
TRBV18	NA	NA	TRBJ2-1	TGTGCCAGCTCACCAGAAAACCACCGAGGGGAGCAGTTCTTC	CASSPENHRGEQFF
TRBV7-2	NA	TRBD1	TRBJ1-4	TGTGCCAGCAGCTCGATGGGACAGTATAATGAAAAACTGTTTTTT	CASSSMGQYNEKLFF
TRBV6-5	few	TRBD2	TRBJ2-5	TGTGCCAGCAGTTGGGGGCTAGCGGGGGGAGTGGAGACCCAGTACTTC	CASSWGLAGGVETQYF
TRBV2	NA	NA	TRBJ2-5	TGTGCCAGCAGTGAAAACGGCCTCGGAGGGGGAGAGACCCAGTACTTC	CASSENGLGGGETQYF
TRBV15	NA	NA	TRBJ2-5	TGTGCCACCAGCAGAGGGGGGGACCAAGAGACCCAGTACTTC	CATSRGGDQETQYF
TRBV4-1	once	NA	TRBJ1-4	TGCGCCAGCAGCCAAGTGAGGGGAAAACTGTTTTTT	CASSQVRGKLFF
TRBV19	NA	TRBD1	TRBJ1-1	TGTGCCAGTAGTACGGGACAGGGCAGGGTTAAGAACACTGAAGCTTTCTTT	CASSTGQGRVKNTEAFF
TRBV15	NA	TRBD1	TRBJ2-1	TGTGCCACCAGCAGAGAAAGGACAGGTGGGGCCGAGCAGTTCTTC	CATSRERTGGAEQFF
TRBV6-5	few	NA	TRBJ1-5	TGTGCCAGCAGTTACTTCCGGGAAAGCAATCAGCCCCAGCATTTT	CASSYFRESNQPQHF
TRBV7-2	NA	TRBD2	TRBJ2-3	TGTGCCAGCAGCCGGACTAGCGAGTGGGATACGCAGTATTTT	CASSRTSEWDTQYF
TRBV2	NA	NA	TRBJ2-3	TGTGCCAGCAGAGACCTCACAGATACGCAGTATTTT	CASRDLTDTQYF
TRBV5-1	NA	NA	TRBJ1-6	TGCGCCAGCAGCCGACGCACCCCGGGTGCGCGCTATAATTCACCCCTCCACTTT	CASSRRTPGARYNSPLHF